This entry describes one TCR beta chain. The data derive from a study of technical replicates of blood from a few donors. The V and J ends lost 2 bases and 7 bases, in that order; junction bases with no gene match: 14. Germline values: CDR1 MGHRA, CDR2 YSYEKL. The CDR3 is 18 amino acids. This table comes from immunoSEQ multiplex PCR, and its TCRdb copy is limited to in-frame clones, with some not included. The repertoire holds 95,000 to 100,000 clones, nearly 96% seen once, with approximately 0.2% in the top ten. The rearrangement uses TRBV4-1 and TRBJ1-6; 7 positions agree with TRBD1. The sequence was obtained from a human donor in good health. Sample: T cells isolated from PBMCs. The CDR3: CASSQPIGFGTDNSPLHF. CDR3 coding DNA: TGCGCCAGCAGCCAACCGATAGGATTCGGGACAGACAATTCACCCCTCCACTTT.